This T cell receptor (beta chain) appears in the sequencing data of a study of blood T cell repertoires in COVID-19. In the study overall: Acute-phase and convalescent COVID-19 samples originated in the United States, Italy and Spain. PBMCs, B-cell-depleted T cells, or T cells were the source of the cDNA or gDNA that made up the material.

In germline, CDR1 is SGHNT, CDR2 YYREEE (reference sequence). This CDR3 has 13 amino acids. V lost 3 bases and J 4 bases, leaving 11 bases between the germline ends. This clone was picked up one time. Study processing details: Reference gene primer amplification yielded estimated nucleated cell counts. TCRdb keeps only in-frame clones here, not all; method: immunoSEQ multiplex PCR. V and J calls and clone size are those listed in that table; D and trimming were worked out from the DNA. The sample comprises 130,000 to 150,000 clones, just under 85% of which are singletons, and roughly 2.9% rests with the top ten.

This chain connects TRBV5-4 to TRBJ2-7, with D possibly matching TRBD2 (5 bases). The receptor comes from a woman in her thirties or forties with active or convalescent COVID-19. The material sequenced was peripheral blood. The CDR3 protein is CASSSPDFYEQYF. The CDR3 nucleotides read TGTGCCAGCAGCTCCCCGGACTTTTACGAGCAGTACTTC.